This TCR beta chain was recovered during a study of blood T cell repertoires in COVID-19. Study information: Italy, Spain and the United States were the sources of the convalescent and acute COVID-19 samples. Sources were T cells, B-cell-depleted T cells, or PBMCs; the material itself was cDNA or gDNA.

In the original workflow: Estimation of nucleated cell counts relied on the amplification of reference gene primers. Libraries were prepared by immunoSEQ multiplex PCR; TCRdb keeps only in-frame clonotypes and omits some of them. V and J calls and clone size are given by that table; D and trimming were obtained from the DNA. The sample contains a few hundred thousand clones, 88% of which appear only once. The V gene end was trimmed by 4 bases and the J gene end by 0 bases; junction bases not matched to a gene: 5. The CDR3 loop spans 15 amino acids. Per germline, CDR1 KGHSH and CDR2 LQKENI. This chain connects TRBV18 to TRBJ2-7; 8 bases are shared with TRBD1. The sequenced sample consisted of peripheral blood. This receptor was taken from a man between 60 and 75 years old who had recovered from COVID-19. The CDR3 DNA reads TGTGCCAGCTCACAAAGGGACAGGAGCTCCTACGAGCAGTACTTC. It codes for CASSQRDRSSYEQYF.